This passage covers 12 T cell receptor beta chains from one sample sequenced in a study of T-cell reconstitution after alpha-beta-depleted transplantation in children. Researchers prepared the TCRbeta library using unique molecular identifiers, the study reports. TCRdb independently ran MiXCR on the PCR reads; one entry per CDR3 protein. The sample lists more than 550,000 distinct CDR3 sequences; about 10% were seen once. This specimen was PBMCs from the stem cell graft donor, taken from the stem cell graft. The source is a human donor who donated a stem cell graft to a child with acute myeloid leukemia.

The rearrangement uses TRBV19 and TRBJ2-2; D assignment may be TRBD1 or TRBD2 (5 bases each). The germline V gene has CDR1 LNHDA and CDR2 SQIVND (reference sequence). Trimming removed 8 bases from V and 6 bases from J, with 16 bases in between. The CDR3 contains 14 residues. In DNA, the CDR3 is TGTGCCAGTTGTAGCGAACTGGGGGCCGGGGAGCTGTTTTTT. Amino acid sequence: CASCSELGAGELFF.

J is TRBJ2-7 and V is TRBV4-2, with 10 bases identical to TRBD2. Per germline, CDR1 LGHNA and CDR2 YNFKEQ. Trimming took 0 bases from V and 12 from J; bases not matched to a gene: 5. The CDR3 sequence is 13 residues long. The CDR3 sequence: CASSQDLAGVLYF. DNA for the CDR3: TGTGCCAGCAGCCAAGATCTAGCGGGGGTGCTGTACTTC.

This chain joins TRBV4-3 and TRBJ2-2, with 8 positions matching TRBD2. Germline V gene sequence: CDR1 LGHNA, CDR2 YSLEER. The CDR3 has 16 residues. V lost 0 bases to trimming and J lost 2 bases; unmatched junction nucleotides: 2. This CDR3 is CASSQEGTSNTGELFF. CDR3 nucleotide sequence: TGCGCCAGCAGCCAAGAAGGGACTAGTAACACCGGGGAGCTGTTTTTT.

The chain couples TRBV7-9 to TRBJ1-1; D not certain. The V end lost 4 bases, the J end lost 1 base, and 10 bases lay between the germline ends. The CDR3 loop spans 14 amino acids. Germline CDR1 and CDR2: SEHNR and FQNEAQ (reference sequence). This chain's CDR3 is CASSSGQENTEAFF. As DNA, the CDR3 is TGTGCCAGCAGCTCTGGGCAGGAGAACACTGAAGCTTTCTTT.

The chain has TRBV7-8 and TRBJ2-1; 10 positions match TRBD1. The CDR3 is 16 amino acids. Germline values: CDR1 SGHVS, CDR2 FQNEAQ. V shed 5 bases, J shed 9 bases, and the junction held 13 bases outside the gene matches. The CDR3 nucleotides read TGTGCCAGCAGCACGACAGGGGGCCTCACATCCGTTGAGCAGTTCTTC. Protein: CASSTTGGLTSVEQFF.

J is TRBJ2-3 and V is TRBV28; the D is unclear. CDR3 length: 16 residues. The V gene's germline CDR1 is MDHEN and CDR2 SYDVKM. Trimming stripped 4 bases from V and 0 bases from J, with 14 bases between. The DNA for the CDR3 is TGTGCCAGCAGTTCTTGGACGGATTACAGCACAGATACGCAGTATTTT. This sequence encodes CASSSWTDYSTDTQYF. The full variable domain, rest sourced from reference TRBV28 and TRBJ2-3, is DVKVTQSSRYLVKRTGEKVFLECVQDMDHENMFWYRQDPGLGLRLIYFSYDVKMKEKGDIPEGYSVSREKKERFSLILESASTNQTSMYLCASSSWTDYSTDTQYFGPGTRLTVL.

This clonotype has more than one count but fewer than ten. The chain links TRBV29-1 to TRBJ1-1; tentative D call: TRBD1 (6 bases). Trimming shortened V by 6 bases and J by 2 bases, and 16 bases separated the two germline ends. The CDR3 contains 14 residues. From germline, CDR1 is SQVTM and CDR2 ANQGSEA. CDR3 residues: CSVSPRGINTEAFF. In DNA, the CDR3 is TGCAGCGTCAGCCCCAGGGGAATAAACACTGAAGCTTTCTTT. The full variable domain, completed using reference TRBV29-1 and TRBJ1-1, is SAVISQKPSRDICQRGTSLTIQCQVDSQVTMMFWYRQQPGQSLTLIATANQGSEATYESGFVIDKFPISRPNLTFSTLTVSNMSPEDSSIYLCSVSPRGINTEAFFGQGTRLTVV.

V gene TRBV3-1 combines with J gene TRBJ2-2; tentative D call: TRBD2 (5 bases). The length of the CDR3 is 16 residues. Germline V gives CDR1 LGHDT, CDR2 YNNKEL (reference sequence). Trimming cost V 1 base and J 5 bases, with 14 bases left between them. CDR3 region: CASSQVGGRNTGELFF. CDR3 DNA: TGTGCCAGCAGCCAAGTTGGAGGAAGGAATACCGGGGAGCTGTTTTTT.

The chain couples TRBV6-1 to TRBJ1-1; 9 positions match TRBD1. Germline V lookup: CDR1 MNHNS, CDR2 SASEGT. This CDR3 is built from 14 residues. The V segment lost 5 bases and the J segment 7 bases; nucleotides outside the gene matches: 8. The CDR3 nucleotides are TGTGCCAGCAGTACGGGACAGGGAGGGAATGAAGCTTTCTTT. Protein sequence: CASSTGQGGNEAFF.

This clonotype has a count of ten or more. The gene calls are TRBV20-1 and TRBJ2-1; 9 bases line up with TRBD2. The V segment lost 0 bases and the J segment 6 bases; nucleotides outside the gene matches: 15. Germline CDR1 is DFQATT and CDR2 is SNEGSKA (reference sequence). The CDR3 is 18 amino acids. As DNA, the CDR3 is TGCAGTGCTAGAGATACGGTCCGCGGGAGGGCCGTCGGCAATGAGCAGTTCTTC. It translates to CSARDTVRGRAVGNEQFF.

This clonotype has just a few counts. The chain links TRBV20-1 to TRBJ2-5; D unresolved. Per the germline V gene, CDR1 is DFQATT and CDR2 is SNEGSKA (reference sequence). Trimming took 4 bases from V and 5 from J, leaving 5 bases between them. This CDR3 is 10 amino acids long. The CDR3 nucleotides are TGCAGTGCTATGGTGGAGACCCAGTACTTC. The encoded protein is CSAMVETQYF.

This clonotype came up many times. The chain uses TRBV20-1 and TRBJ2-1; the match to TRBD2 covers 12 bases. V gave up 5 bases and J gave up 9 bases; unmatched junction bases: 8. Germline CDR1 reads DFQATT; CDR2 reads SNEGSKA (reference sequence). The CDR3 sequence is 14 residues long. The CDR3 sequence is CSAEKTSGSGEQFF. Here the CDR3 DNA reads TGCAGTGCTGAGAAGACTAGCGGGAGTGGTGAGCAGTTCTTC.